The source of this T cell receptor (beta chain) is a study of CD8 T cells in Susac syndrome. CD8+ and CD4+ T cells circulating in blood were sequenced for TCR beta. Relapsing-remitting disease, either stable or active, was present in the multiple sclerosis controls, who were treatment-naive patients. The CD8+ and CD4+ T cells were isolated magnetically using a negative isolation approach, whereas the TEMRA cells were enriched by FACS. Random hexamers were used to reverse transcribe an amount of roughly 0.45 to 1 ug RNA. Coverage of TCR beta CDR3 amplification by immunoSEQ multiplex PCR extended to 54 Vbeta and 13 Jbeta. TCRdb recomputed calls from the immunoSEQ multiplex PCR reads with MiXCR, one row per CDR3 protein. The sample includes about 210,000 distinct CDR3 sequences, roughly 96% of them seen just once. Germline CDR1 GTSNPN, CDR2 SVGIG (reference sequence). Deletions cut 8 bases from V and 9 bases from J, with 11 bases between. CDR3 size: 10 residues.

The chain joins TRBV30 to TRBJ2-1, with D unresolved. Source material: CD4+ T cells from PBMCs. The origin of this receptor is a human donor with multiple sclerosis. This chain's CDR3 is CAGGRVEQFF. The CDR3 DNA follows: TGTGCCGGTGGTCGGGTTGAGCAGTTCTTC.